The sequence of this T cell receptor beta chain was determined in a study of beta chain features in type 1 diabetes. The sample holds a few counts of this clone. Its matching antigen is unknown. Isolated RNA was reverse transcribed in full, so expressed TCRB transcripts were sequenced. Clones were sequenced by immunoSEQ multiplex PCR, and TCRdb holds only the in-frame ones, with some missing. The sample lists about 370,000 clones, over 8.5% occurring once. Overall study findings and caveats: There was a moderate but significant shortening of TCRB CDR3s in all four CD4+ subsets of Type 1 diabetes patients.

The sample was central memory CD4+ T cells from blood. The sequence came from a man in his thirties or forties with type 1 diabetes.

CDR3 bases: TGTGCCAGCAGCTGGGGGGGTCGACTCGCGGCCAACGTCCTGACTTTC. Its translation: CASSWGGRLAANVLTF. The rearrangement uses TRBV5-6 and TRBJ2-6; TRBD2 agrees at 7 bases. V dropped 3 bases and J dropped 6; count of bases not matched to a gene: 9. The CDR3 consists of 16 residues. In germline, CDR1 is SGHDT, CDR2 YYEEEE. The variable domain in full, with the rest retrieved from reference TRBV5-6 and TRBJ2-6, is DAGVTQSPTHLIKTRGQQVTLRCSPKSGHDTVSWYQQALGQGPQFIFQYYEEEERQRGNFPDRFSGHQFPNYSSELNVNALLLGDSALYLCASSWGGRLAANVLTFGAGSRLTVL.